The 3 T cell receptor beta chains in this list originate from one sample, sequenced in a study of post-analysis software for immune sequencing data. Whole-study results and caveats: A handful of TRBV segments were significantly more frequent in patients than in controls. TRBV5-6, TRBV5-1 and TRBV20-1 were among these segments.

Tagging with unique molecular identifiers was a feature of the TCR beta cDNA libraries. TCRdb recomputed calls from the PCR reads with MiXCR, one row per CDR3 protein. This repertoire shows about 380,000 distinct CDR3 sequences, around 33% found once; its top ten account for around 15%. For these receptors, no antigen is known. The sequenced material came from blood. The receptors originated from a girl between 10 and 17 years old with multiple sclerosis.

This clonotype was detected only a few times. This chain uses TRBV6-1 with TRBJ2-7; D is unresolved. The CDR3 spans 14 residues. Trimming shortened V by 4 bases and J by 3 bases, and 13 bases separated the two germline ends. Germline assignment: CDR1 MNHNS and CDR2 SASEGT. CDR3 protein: CASSVTAQHYEQYF. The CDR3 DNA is TGTGCCAGCAGTGTTACAGCTCAGCACTACGAGCAGTACTTC.

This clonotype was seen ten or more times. CDR3 in amino acids: CASSPPWTRTQETQYF. CDR3 in DNA: TGTGCCAGCAGTCCACCGTGGACTAGAACCCAAGAGACCCAGTACTTC. V gene TRBV12-3 or TRBV12-4 combines with J gene TRBJ2-5, with 7 nucleotides matching TRBD2. The CDR3 has 16 amino acids. V lost 5 bases to trimming and J lost 1 base; unmatched junction nucleotides: 10.

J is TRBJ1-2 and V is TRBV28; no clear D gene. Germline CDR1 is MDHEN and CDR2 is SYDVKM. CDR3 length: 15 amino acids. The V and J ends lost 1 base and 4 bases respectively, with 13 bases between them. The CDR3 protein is CASSLSPRSSYGYTF. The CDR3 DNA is TGTGCCAGCAGTTTATCCCCCAGGTCCAGCTATGGCTACACCTTC.